The 20 T cell receptor beta chains presented below share a single source sample, sequenced in a study of cytomegalovirus exposure and HLA in healthy donors. Primers for the PCR totalled 60 Vbeta and 13 Jbeta. Libraries were prepared by immunoSEQ multiplex PCR; TCRdb keeps only in-frame clonotypes and omits some of them. This table holds around 98,000 clones, roughly two thirds found once. The sequencing sample was made of PBMCs. The receptors derive from a man in his forties or fifties in good health and CMV-seronegative.

The chain links TRBV28 to TRBJ1-6, with a weak D call TRBD1 (6 bases). V was trimmed by 6 bases and J by 3 bases, leaving 15 bases between them. CDR3 length equals 16 residues. The germline gives CDR1 MDHEN, CDR2 SYDVKM. The CDR3 sequence: CASSQRGGHYNSPLHF. The CDR3 DNA is TGTGCCAGCAGCCAACGTGGGGGACACTATAATTCACCCCTCCACTTT.

CDR3 bases: TGTGCCAGCAGTTTCCAAACGGGGAACACCGGGGAGCTGTTTTTT. It encodes CASSFQTGNTGELFF. The rearrangement joins TRBV6-5 to TRBJ2-2; unclear D gene. The germline CDR1 and CDR2 sequences are MNHEY and SVGAGI. The V end lost 4 bases, the J end lost 1 base, and 10 bases lay between the germline ends. The CDR3 has 15 amino acids.

J is TRBJ2-1 and V is TRBV7-2; D gene ambiguous. CDR1 is SGHTA, CDR2 FQGNSA, per germline. The CDR3 covers 16 residues. V lost 2 bases and J 0 bases, leaving 11 bases between the germline ends. Here the CDR3 reads CASSLTADSSYNEQFF. In DNA, the CDR3 is TGTGCCAGCAGCTTAACGGCGGATAGCTCCTACAATGAGCAGTTCTTC.

The J gene is TRBJ1-1, the V gene TRBV6-6; TRBD1 matches 9 bases. The germline CDR1 and CDR2 sequences are MNHNY and SVGAGI (reference sequence). The CDR3 has 16 residues. With V trimmed by 3 bases and J by 5 bases, 10 bases remained unmatched. The CDR3 loop reads CASSYSLDRGETEAFF. The CDR3 nucleotides read TGTGCCAGCAGTTATTCCCTAGACAGGGGGGAGACTGAAGCTTTCTTT.

This clone was seen a few times. This chain connects TRBV15 to TRBJ1-2, with 10 positions matching TRBD1. V lost 3 bases to trimming and J lost 1 base; unmatched junction nucleotides: 11. From germline, CDR1 is LNHNV and CDR2 YYDKDF (reference sequence). CDR3 size: 18 residues. CDR3 loop: CATSSHRQGADFNYGYTF. CDR3 nucleotides: TGTGCCACCAGCAGCCATCGACAGGGGGCCGACTTTAACTATGGCTACACCTTC.

The CDR3 bases are TGTGCCAGCGGGTGGGCAGGCCCTAACTATGGCTACACCTTC. Translating gives CASGWAGPNYGYTF. This sequence joins TRBV5-6 and TRBJ1-2; no clear D gene. The V and J ends lost 7 bases and 0 bases respectively, with 13 bases between them. CDR1 is SGHDT and CDR2 is YYEEEE in the germline V gene. The CDR3 runs 14 residues.

The chain recombines TRBV2 with TRBJ2-7, with TRBD2 matching over 13 bases. Per germline, CDR1 SNHLY and CDR2 FYNNEI. The trim removed 8 bases at V and 3 bases at J, leaving 10 bases unmatched. The CDR3 totals 16 residues. CDR3 DNA sequence: TGTGCCAGCTCTGACGCCGGGACTAGCGGGATCTACGAGCAGTACTTC. Translating it yields CASSDAGTSGIYEQYF.

V usage is TRBV5-1 and J usage is TRBJ2-2, with 7 bases identical to TRBD1. The CDR3 contains 18 residues. Germline V gives CDR1 SGHRS, CDR2 YFSETQ. After removal of 1 base from V and 0 bases from J, the junction contained 9 bases not matched to a gene. CDR3 region: CASSLSHRGRTNTGELFF. Here the CDR3 DNA reads TGCGCCAGCAGCTTGTCACACAGGGGCCGAACGAACACCGGGGAGCTGTTTTTT. The entire variable domain, with the rest obtained from reference TRBV5-1 and TRBJ2-2, is as follows: KAGVTQTPRYLIKTRGQQVTLSCSPISGHRSVSWYQQTPGQGLQFLFEYFSETQRNKGNFPGRFSGRQFSNSRSEMNVSTLELGDSALYLCASSLSHRGRTNTGELFFGEGSRLTVL.

This clone was seen more than once but under ten times. The rearrangement uses TRBV9 and TRBJ1-2; 7 bases map to TRBD1. Germline assignment: CDR1 SGDLS and CDR2 YYNGEE. The CDR3 covers 13 residues. V trimming: 10 bases; J trimming: 0 bases; junction bases outside the gene matches: 6. The CDR3 region is CAGTGATNYGYTF. The CDR3 DNA sequence: TGTGCCGGAACAGGGGCCACTAACTATGGCTACACCTTC.

About this clone: Other DNA variants within this sample encode the same CDR3. The chain couples TRBV5-6 to TRBJ1-4; the match to TRBD1 covers 9 bases. CDR1 and CDR2 from the germline V gene are SGHDT and YYEEEE. V trimming: 4 bases; J trimming: 3 bases; junction bases outside the gene matches: 4. The CDR3 consists of 15 residues. The chain's CDR3 is CASSVTGGPNEKLFF. The DNA for the CDR3 is TGTGCCAGCAGCGTCACAGGGGGCCCTAATGAAAAACTGTTTTTT.

The chain joins TRBV13 to TRBJ2-3; 11 nucleotides line up with TRBD2. Trimming removed 6 bases from V and 2 bases from J; junction bases left unmatched: 7. This CDR3 has 16 amino acids. Germline loops: CDR1 PRHDT, CDR2 FYEKMQ (reference sequence). CDR3 nucleotides: TGTGCCAGCAGTCAGAGACTAGCGGGAAACACAGATACGCAGTATTTT. Its translation is CASSQRLAGNTDTQYF.

This clone was seen at least ten times. This rearrangement joins TRBV23-1 to TRBJ2-6, with 7 bases identical to TRBD1. TRBV23-1 is an ORF, with its function uncertain. The CDR3 totals 15 residues. J gave up 3 bases and V 7 bases, and 6 bases lay outside the gene matches. In DNA, the CDR3 is TGCGCCAGCAATGTAGGGGGCGGTGGGGCCAACGTCCTGACTTTC. This sequence encodes CASNVGGGGANVLTF.

The chain employs TRBV19 and TRBJ2-3; 12 bases fit TRBD2. Per germline, CDR1 LNHDA and CDR2 SQIVND (reference sequence). V dropped 9 bases and J dropped 2; count of bases not matched to a gene: 3. The CDR3 spans 14 residues. CDR3 DNA: TGTGCCAGCTCTAGCGGGAGGGCCACAGATACGCAGTATTTT. It yields the protein CASSSGRATDTQYF.

Only a few counts were recorded for this clone. The gene calls are TRBV11-2 and TRBJ1-6; 7 nucleotides align to TRBD1. V dropped 5 bases and J dropped 6; count of bases not matched to a gene: 10. This CDR3 contains 16 residues. CDR1 is SGHAT, CDR2 FQNNGV, per germline. As DNA, the CDR3 is TGTGCCAGCAGCCCGTCAGGAGGGGGCATTAATTCACCCCTCCACTTT. Its protein is CASSPSGGGINSPLHF.

This rearrangement joins TRBV4-2 to TRBJ2-7; 10 bases are a match to TRBD1. Germline values: CDR1 LGHNA, CDR2 YNFKEQ. CDR3 length equals 13 residues. V shed 3 bases and J 12 bases; nucleotides not matched to a gene: 8. CDR3 amino acids: CASSQTGTGALYF. The CDR3 DNA reads as TGTGCCAGCAGCCAGACCGGGACAGGGGCTTTGTACTTC.

This chain links TRBV27 with TRBJ1-1; D not certain. Germline V gene data show CDR1 as MNHEY and CDR2 as SMNVEV (reference sequence). The CDR3 sequence is 11 residues long. Trimming shortened V by 4 bases and J by 11 bases, and 11 bases separated the two germline ends. The CDR3 is CASSSAGEAFF. The CDR3 bases are TGTGCCAGCAGTTCAGCCGGGGAGGCTTTCTTT.

This chain joins TRBV27 and TRBJ2-1, with a tentative D call TRBD1 (6 bases). Germline V gene data show CDR1 as MNHEY and CDR2 as SMNVEV (reference sequence). Trimming cost V 2 bases and J 7 bases, with 15 bases left between them. This CDR3 is built from 15 residues. The CDR3: CASSLLQGVPNEQFF. The CDR3 bases are TGTGCCAGCAGTTTACTACAGGGAGTCCCTAATGAGCAGTTCTTC.

CDR3 loop: CAIREGQAKGNEQYF. Here the CDR3 DNA reads TGTGCCATCAGGGAGGGACAGGCAAAAGGTAACGAGCAGTACTTC. The rearrangement uses TRBV10-3 and TRBJ2-5, with TRBD1 identical over 8 bases. Judging by the DNA end, TRBJ2-7 fits better; the J call may be wrong. From germline, CDR1 is ENHRY and CDR2 SYGVKD. The CDR3 spans 15 residues.

In this sample, this clone turned up once. The chain employs TRBV19 and TRBJ2-7; TRBD2 agrees at 12 bases. The CDR3 is 17 residues long. Germline V gene sequence: CDR1 LNHDA, CDR2 SQIVND (reference sequence). V was clipped by 4 bases and J by 3 bases; unmatched bases: 10. The CDR3 here is CASSTLKLAGGGYEQYF. CDR3 in DNA: TGTGCCAGTAGTACCCTAAAACTAGCGGGAGGAGGCTACGAGCAGTACTTC. The full variable domain, rest sourced from reference TRBV19 and TRBJ2-7, is DGGITQSPKYLFRKEGQNVTLSCEQNLNHDAMYWYRQDPGQGLRLIYYSQIVNDFQKGDIAEGYSVSREKKESFPLTVTSAQKNPTAFYLCASSTLKLAGGGYEQYFGPGTRLTVT.

V gene TRBV19 combines with J gene TRBJ2-7; 12 bases match TRBD2. With V trimmed by 3 bases and J by 1 base, 1 base remained unmatched. The CDR3 runs to 15 residues. Germline CDR1 and CDR2: LNHDA and SQIVND (reference sequence). CDR3 nucleotide sequence: TGTGCCAGTAGTATTGGACTAGCGGGATCCTACGAGCAGTACTTC. It encodes CASSIGLAGSYEQYF.